The present T cell receptor (beta chain) was sequenced within a study of T cells after yellow fever vaccination. General study results and limits: The secondary response showed a weaker magnitude and a faster peak, day 5 versus 15. Primary-vaccination clones mostly resurfaced post-booster (nearly 97% CD4, roughly 90% CD8). From the bulk population, abundant clonotypes could contaminate and appear within FACS-sorted repertoires.

TCR cDNA, made by 5'RACE template switching, carried an added universal primer site and UMIs. TCRdb re-derived calls from the 5' RACE reads in MiXCR, one entry per CDR3 protein. This table holds under 300,000 distinct CDR3 sequences, less than 8.5% found once. V dropped 6 bases and J dropped 2 bases, with 14 bases sitting between them. The CDR3 covers 15 residues. Germline CDR1 SGHRS, CDR2 YFSETQ. This clonotype was counted between two and nine times. Its antigen is unidentified. Specimen: CD4+ T cells sorted from PBMCs, collected 15 days after the yellow fever booster vaccination. The sequence derives from a man aged 30 to 45 who received the YFV17D yellow fever vaccine. The chain links TRBV5-1 to TRBJ2-2; D is possibly TRBD1 (6 bases). CDR3 bases: TGCGCCAGCACGCGAGTGACAGGAAACACCGGGGAGCTGTTTTTT. Protein: CASTRVTGNTGELFF.